This T cell receptor beta chain was identified during a study of CD8+CD57+ T cells in acquired aplastic anemia. The V gene's germline CDR1 is DFQATT and CDR2 SNEGSKA (reference sequence). The CDR3 consists of 19 residues. The V end lost 1 base, the J end lost 0 bases, and 19 bases lay between the germline ends. Flow cytometry had shown expanded CD8+CD57+ cells in the patients chosen for sequencing. The TCR beta profiling, which covered VDJ combination and CDR3 sequence, was carried out using genomic DNA as the template. TCRdb processed the reads anew with MiXCR; each CDR3 protein has one entry. The table shows about 290,000 distinct CDR3 sequences, with approximately 60% occurring only once.

This chain links TRBV20-1 with TRBJ2-6, with D possibly being TRBD1 or TRBD2 (5 bases each). The source of this sequence is a human donor with aplastic anemia. Sample: sorted CD4+, CD8+, or CD8+CD57+ T cells (not recorded which) from PBMCs. CDR3 amino acids: CSARGREPFLGSGANVLTF. DNA of the CDR3: TGCAGTGCTAGAGGCAGGGAGCCATTTTTAGGCTCTGGGGCCAACGTCCTGACTTTC.